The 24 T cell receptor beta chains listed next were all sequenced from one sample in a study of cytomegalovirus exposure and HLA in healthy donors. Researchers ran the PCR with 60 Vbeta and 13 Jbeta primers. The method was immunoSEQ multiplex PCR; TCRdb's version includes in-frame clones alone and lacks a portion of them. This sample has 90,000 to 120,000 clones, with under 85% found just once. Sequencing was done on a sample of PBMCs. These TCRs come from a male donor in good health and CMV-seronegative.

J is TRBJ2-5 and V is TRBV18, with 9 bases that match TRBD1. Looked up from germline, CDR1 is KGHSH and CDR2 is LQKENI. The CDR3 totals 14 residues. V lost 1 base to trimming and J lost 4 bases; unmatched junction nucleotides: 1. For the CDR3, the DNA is TGTGCCAGCTCACCACTGGACAGGGGAGAGACCCAGTACTTC. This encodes CASSPLDRGETQYF.

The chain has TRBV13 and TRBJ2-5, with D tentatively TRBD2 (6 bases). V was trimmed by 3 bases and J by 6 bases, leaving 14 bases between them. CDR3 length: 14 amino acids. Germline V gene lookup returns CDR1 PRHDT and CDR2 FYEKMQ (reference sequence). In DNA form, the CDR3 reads TGTGCCAGCAGCTTGGGGACTTCCGGGAAGACCCAGTACTTC. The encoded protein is CASSLGTSGKTQYF. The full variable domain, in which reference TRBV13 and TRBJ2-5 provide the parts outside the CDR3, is AAGVIQSPRHLIKEKRETATLKCYPIPRHDTVYWYQQGPGQDPQFLISFYEKMQSDKGSIPDRFSAQQFSDYHSELNMSSLELGDSALYFCASSLGTSGKTQYFGPGTRLLVL.

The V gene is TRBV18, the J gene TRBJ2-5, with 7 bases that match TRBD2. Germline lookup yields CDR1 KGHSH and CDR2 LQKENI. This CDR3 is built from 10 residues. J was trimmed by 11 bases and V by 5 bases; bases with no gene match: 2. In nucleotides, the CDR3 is TGTGCCAGCTCAGGGGGGGAGCAGTACTTC. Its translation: CASSGGEQYF.

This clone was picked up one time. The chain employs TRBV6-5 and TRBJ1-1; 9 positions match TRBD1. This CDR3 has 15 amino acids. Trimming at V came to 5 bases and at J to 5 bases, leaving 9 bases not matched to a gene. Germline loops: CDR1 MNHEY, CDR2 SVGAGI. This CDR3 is CASSNRGRLWTEAFF. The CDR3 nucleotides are TGTGCCAGCAGTAACAGGGGGCGCTTATGGACTGAAGCTTTCTTT.

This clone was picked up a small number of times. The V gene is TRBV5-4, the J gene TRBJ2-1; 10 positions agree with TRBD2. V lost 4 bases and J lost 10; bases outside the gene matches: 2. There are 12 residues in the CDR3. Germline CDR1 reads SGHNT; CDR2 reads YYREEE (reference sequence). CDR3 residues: CASSLTSGEQFF. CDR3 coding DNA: TGTGCCAGCAGCCTGACTAGCGGGGAGCAGTTCTTC.

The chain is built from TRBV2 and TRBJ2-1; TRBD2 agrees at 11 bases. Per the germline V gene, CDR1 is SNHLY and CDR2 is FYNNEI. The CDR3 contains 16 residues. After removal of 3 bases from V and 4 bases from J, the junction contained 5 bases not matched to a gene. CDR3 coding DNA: TGTGCCAGCAGTGAGGGGACTAGCGGATATTACAATGAGCAGTTCTTC. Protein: CASSEGTSGYYNEQFF.

DNA for the CDR3: TGTGCCAGCAGTTCAACTATCGATGAGCAGTTCTTC. This codes for CASSSTIDEQFF. The genes are TRBV28 and TRBJ2-1, with unresolved D. Germline values: CDR1 MDHEN, CDR2 SYDVKM. Trimming removed 4 bases from V and 8 bases from J, with 9 bases in between. The CDR3 is 12 amino acids.

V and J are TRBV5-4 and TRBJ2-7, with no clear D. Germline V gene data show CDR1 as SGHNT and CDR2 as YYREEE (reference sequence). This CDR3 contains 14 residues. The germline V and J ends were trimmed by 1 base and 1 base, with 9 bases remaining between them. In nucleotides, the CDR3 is TGTGCCAGCAGCTTGTCCTCCTATTCCTACGAGCAGTACTTC. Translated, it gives CASSLSSYSYEQYF.

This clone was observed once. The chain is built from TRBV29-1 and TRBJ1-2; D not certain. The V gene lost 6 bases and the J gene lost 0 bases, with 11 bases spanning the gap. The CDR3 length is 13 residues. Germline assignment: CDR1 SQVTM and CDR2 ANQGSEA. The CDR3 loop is CSVVNAPNYGYTF. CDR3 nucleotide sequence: TGCAGCGTGGTCAACGCGCCTAACTATGGCTACACCTTC.

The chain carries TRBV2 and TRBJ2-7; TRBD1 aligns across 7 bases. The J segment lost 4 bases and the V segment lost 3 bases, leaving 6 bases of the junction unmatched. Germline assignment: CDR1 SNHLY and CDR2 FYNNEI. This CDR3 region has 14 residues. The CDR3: CASSETTGSYEQYF. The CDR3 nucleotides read TGTGCCAGCAGTGAGACGACAGGGTCTTACGAGCAGTACTTC.

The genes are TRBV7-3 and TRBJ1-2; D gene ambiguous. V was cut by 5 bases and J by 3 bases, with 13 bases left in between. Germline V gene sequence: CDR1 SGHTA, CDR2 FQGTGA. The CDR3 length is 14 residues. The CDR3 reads CASSGHGEDYGYTF. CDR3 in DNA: TGTGCCAGCAGCGGCCACGGGGAGGACTATGGCTACACCTTC.

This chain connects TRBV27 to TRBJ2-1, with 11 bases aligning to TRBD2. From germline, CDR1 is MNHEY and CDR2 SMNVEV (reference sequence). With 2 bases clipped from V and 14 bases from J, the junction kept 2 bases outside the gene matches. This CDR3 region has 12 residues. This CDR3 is CASSLIAGGEFF. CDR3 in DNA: TGTGCCAGCAGTTTAATAGCGGGAGGGGAGTTCTTC.

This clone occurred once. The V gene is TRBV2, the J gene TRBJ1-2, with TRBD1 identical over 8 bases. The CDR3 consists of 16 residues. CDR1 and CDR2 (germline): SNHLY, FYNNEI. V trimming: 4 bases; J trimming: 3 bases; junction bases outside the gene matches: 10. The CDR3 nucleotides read TGTGCCAGCAGTGGGACAGGGATTGGGAAAGACTATGGCTACACCTTC. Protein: CASSGTGIGKDYGYTF.

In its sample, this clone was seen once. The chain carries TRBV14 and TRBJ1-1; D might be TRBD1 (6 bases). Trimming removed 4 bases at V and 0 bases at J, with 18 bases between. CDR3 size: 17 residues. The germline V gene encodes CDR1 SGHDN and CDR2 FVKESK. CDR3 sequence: CASSRRTVGSMNTEAFF. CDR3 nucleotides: TGTGCCAGCAGCCGCCGGACAGTGGGGTCGATGAACACTGAAGCTTTCTTT. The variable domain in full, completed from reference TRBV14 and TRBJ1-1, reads EAGVTQFPSHSVIEKGQTVTLRCDPISGHDNLYWYRRVMGKEIKFLLHFVKESKQDESGMPNNRFLAERTGGTYSTLKVQPAELEDSGVYFCASSRRTVGSMNTEAFFGQGTRLTVV.

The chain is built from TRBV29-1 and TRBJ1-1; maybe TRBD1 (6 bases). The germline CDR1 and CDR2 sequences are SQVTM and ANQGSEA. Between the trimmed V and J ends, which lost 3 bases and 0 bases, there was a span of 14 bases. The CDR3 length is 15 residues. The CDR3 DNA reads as TGCAGCGTTGATGAAACAGGGAGGGTGAACACTGAAGCTTTCTTT. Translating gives CSVDETGRVNTEAFF.

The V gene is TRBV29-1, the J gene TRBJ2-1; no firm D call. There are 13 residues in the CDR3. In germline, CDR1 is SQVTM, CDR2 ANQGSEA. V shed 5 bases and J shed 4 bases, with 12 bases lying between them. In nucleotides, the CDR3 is TGCAGCGTTTCCCTCCCTAGATACAATGAGCAGTTCTTC. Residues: CSVSLPRYNEQFF.

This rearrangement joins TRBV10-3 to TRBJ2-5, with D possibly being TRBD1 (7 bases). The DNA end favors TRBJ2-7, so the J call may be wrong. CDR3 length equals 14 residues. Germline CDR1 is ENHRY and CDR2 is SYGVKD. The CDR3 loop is CAISQGGLGGEQYF. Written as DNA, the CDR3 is TGTGCCATCAGTCAGGGGGGACTGGGCGGCGAGCAGTACTTC.

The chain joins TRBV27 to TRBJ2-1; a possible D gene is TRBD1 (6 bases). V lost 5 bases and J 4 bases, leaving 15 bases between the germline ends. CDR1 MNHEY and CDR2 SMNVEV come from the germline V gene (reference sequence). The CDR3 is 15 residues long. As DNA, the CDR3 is TGTGCCAGCAGTGGCGATGGGGGCTTTTACAATGAGCAGTTCTTC. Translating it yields CASSGDGGFYNEQFF.

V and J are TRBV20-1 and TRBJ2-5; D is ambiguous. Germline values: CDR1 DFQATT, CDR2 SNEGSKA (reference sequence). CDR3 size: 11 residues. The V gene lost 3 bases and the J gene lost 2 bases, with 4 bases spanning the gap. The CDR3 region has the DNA TGCAGTGCTAGTCGGCAAGAGACCCAGTACTTC. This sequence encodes CSASRQETQYF.

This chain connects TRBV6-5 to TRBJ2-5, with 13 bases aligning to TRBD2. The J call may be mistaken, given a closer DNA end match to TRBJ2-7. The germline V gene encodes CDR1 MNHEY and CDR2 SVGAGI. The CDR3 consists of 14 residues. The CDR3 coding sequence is TGTGCCAGCGGACTAGCGGGAGTTACCTACGAGCAGTACTTC. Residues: CASGLAGVTYEQYF.

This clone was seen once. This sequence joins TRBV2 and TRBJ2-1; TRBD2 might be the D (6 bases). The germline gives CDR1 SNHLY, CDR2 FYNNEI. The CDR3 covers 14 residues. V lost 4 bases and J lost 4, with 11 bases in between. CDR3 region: CASSGSGRYNEQFF. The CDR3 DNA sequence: TGTGCCAGCAGTGGGTCGGGGAGGTACAATGAGCAGTTCTTC.

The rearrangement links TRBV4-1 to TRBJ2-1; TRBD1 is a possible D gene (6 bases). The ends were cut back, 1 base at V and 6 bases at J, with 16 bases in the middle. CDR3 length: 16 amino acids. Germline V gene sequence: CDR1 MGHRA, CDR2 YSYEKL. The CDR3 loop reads CASSQGGLGRGNEQFF. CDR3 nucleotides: TGCGCCAGCAGCCAAGGAGGGTTGGGCAGGGGCAATGAGCAGTTCTTC.

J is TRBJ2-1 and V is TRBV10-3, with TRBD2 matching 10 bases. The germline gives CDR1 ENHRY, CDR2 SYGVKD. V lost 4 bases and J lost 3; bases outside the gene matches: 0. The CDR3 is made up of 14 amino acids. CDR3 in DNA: TGTGCCATCAGTGCTAGCGGGAGCTACAATGAGCAGTTCTTC. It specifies CAISASGSYNEQFF.

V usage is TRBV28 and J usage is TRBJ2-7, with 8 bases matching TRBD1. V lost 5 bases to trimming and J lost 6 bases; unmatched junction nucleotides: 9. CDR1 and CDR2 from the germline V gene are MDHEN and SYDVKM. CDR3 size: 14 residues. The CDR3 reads CASSTTGQVSEQYF. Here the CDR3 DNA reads TGTGCCAGCAGTACAACGGGACAGGTCTCCGAGCAGTACTTC. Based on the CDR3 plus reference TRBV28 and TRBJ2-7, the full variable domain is DVKVTQSSRYLVKRTGEKVFLECVQDMDHENMFWYRQDPGLGLRLIYFSYDVKMKEKGDIPEGYSVSREKKERFSLILESASTNQTSMYLCASSTTGQVSEQYFGPGTRLTVT.